This T cell receptor (beta chain) originates from a study of Ad26.COV2.S vaccination and SARS-CoV-2 variants. Study conclusions and caveats: Vaccinees showed greater spike-specific TCR breadth than placebo recipients. Substantial response breadth was reportedly seen for spike-specific CD8+ and CD4+ T cells after vaccination.

V shed 0 bases and J shed 1 base, with 10 bases lying between them. From germline, CDR1 is SGHRS and CDR2 YFSETQ. The length of the CDR3 is 16 residues. This sample's treatment: some 19 received Ad26.COV2.S at low or high dose, single or two shots; 5 received placebo; per-sample allocation not given. Repertoires come from day 63 after the first vaccine or placebo injection. Method: immunoSEQ multiplex PCR; TCRdb's copy keeps in-frame clones and lacks some. The sample has some 340,000 clones, roughly 84% seen once. As to this clone: What it binds is not known.

The source of this sequence is a person between 18 and 65 years old who received the Ad26.COV2.S COVID-19 vaccine or a placebo. This chain links TRBV5-1 with TRBJ2-2, with TRBD1 as a possible D gene (6 bases). Sequenced here: peripheral blood, sampled in a trial of Ad26.COV2.S vaccine versus placebo. The CDR3 sequence: CASSLAVGGNTGELFF. DNA for the CDR3: TGCGCCAGCAGCTTGGCGGTAGGGGGGAACACCGGGGAGCTGTTTTTT.